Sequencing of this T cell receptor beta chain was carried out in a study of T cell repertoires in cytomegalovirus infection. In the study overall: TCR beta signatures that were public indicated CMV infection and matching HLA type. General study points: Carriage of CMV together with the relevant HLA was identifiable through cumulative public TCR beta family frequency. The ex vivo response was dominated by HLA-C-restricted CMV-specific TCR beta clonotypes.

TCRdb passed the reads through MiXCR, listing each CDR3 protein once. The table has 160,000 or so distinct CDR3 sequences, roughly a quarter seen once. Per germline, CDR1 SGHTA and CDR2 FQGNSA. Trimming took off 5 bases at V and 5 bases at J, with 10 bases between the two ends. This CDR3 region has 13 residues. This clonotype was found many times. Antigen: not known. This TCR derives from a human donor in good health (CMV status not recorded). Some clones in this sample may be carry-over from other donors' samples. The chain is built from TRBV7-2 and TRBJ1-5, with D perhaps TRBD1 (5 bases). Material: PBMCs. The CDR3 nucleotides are TGTGCCAGCAGCCCTCAGGGAGATCAGCCCCAGCATTTT. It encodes CASSPQGDQPQHF.